These 24 T cell receptor beta chains were all obtained from the same sample, sequenced in a study of cytomegalovirus exposure and HLA in healthy donors. 13 Jbeta primers and 60 Vbeta primers were used for the PCR. Sequenced by immunoSEQ multiplex PCR; TCRdb stores in-frame clones only, minus some. The sample consists of some 120,000 clones, roughly two thirds of them appearing once. The sequencing sample was made of PBMCs. Receptors originate from a man between 25 and 39 years old in good health and CMV-seropositive.

This chain joins TRBV11-2 and TRBJ1-1; no definite D call. V dropped 5 bases and J dropped 0 bases, with 7 bases sitting between them. This CDR3 comprises 13 residues. Germline CDR1 is SGHAT and CDR2 is FQNNGV. CDR3: CASSAHLNTEAFF. The CDR3 nucleotides are TGTGCCAGCAGCGCCCACTTGAACACTGAAGCTTTCTTT.

The chain has TRBV6-5 and TRBJ2-2; 9 nucleotides align to TRBD1. Germline V gives CDR1 MNHEY, CDR2 SVGAGI. This CDR3 is 15 amino acids long. Trimming removed 5 bases from V and 6 bases from J; junction bases left unmatched: 7. The CDR3 DNA reads TGTGCCAGCAGTCCCCGGACAGGGGTTCCCGGGGAGCTGTTTTTT. It encodes CASSPRTGVPGELFF.

V and J are TRBV18 and TRBJ1-1; 10 bases map to TRBD1. CDR3 length: 16 amino acids. With 3 bases clipped from V and 3 bases from J, the junction kept 7 bases outside the gene matches. Germline-derived CDR1 and CDR2 are KGHSH and LQKENI. CDR3: CASSPSTGGLDTEAFF. The CDR3 DNA follows: TGTGCCAGCTCACCCTCGACAGGGGGCTTGGACACTGAAGCTTTCTTT.

V gene TRBV5-1 combines with J gene TRBJ1-1, with a weak D call TRBD1 (5 bases). Trimming removed 1 base from V and 1 base from J, with 8 bases in between. The CDR3 runs 14 residues. Germline V CDR1 and CDR2: SGHRS, YFSETQ. The CDR3 DNA sequence: TGCGCCAGCAGCTTGACGGGGGGGAACACTGAAGCTTTCTTT. Its translation is CASSLTGGNTEAFF.

The CDR3 DNA reads TGCAGCGTTGCCCACAGGGGGCTCTCCTACGAGCAGTACTTC. Residues: CSVAHRGLSYEQYF. The V and J genes are TRBV29-1 and TRBJ2-7; 9 bases line up with TRBD1. Germline assignment: CDR1 SQVTM and CDR2 ANQGSEA. This CDR3 is 14 amino acids long. With V trimmed by 4 bases and J by 0 bases, 4 bases remained unmatched.

This sequence joins TRBV5-4 and TRBJ2-3, with a weak D call TRBD2 (6 bases). V lost 4 bases and J 4 bases, leaving 16 bases between the germline ends. This CDR3 contains 15 residues. Germline V gene sequence: CDR1 SGHNT, CDR2 YYREEE (reference sequence). In DNA, the CDR3 is TGTGCCAGCAGCCCGGCATTGTGGGGGGCAGATACGCAGTATTTT. It specifies CASSPALWGADTQYF.

This rearrangement joins TRBV10-1 to TRBJ2-2, with TRBD2 identical over 11 bases. The CDR3 loop spans 14 amino acids. Trimming took 2 bases from V and 8 from J; bases not matched to a gene: 1. Germline lookup yields CDR1 WNHNN and CDR2 SYGVQD (reference sequence). Here the CDR3 reads CASSETSGSGELFF. The CDR3 bases are TGCGCCAGCAGTGAGACTAGCGGGAGTGGGGAGCTGTTTTTT.

The chain has TRBV13 and TRBJ2-2; 11 positions match TRBD2. Trimming cost V 8 bases and J 1 base; bases outside gene matches: 3. The CDR3 loop spans 15 amino acids. Germline loops: CDR1 PRHDT, CDR2 FYEKMQ (reference sequence). CDR3 DNA sequence: TGTGCCAGCTATACTAGCGGGAGGAACACCGGGGAGCTGTTTTTT. It is translated as CASYTSGRNTGELFF.

This chain links TRBV4-1 with TRBJ1-3; 10 bases are a match to TRBD1. The V and J ends lost 4 bases and 7 bases, in that order; junction bases with no gene match: 19. The CDR3 sequence is 19 residues long. From germline, CDR1 is MGHRA and CDR2 YSYEKL. The CDR3 nucleotides are TGCGCCAGCAGCCTACGTCCCGGGACAGGGGCAGGGGATAGGAACACCATATATTTT. It codes for CASSLRPGTGAGDRNTIYF.

On this clone: Relative to the germline gene, one junction end is altered; a read error may explain this. The chain combines TRBV9 with TRBJ1-3; D may be TRBD1 (5 bases). The CDR3 covers 15 residues. CDR1 and CDR2 from the germline V gene are SGDLS and YYNGEE. CDR3 loop: CASSAQPGAGNTVYF. In nucleotides, the CDR3 is TGTGCCAGCAGCGCCCAGCCTGGGGCAGGAAACACCGTATATTTT.

The rearrangement uses TRBV2 and TRBJ2-1; TRBD1 agrees at 9 bases. J lost 7 bases, V lost 5 bases, and 6 bases had no gene match. This CDR3 has 14 residues. The germline V gene has CDR1 SNHLY and CDR2 FYNNEI. DNA of the CDR3: TGTGCCAGCAGTCGGGACAGGGTTGGGAATGAGCAGTTCTTC. It encodes CASSRDRVGNEQFF. The variable domain in full, with the rest retrieved from reference TRBV2 and TRBJ2-1, is EPEVTQTPSHQVTQMGQEVILRCVPISNHLYFYWYRQILGQKVEFLVSFYNNEISEKSEIFDDQFSVERPDGSNFTLKIRSTKLEDSAMYFCASSRDRVGNEQFFGPGTRLTVL.

This chain joins TRBV10-3 and TRBJ2-5, with 9 bases identical to TRBD2. Germline lookup yields CDR1 ENHRY and CDR2 SYGVKD. The CDR3 is made up of 19 amino acids. V gave up 4 bases and J gave up 0 bases; unmatched junction bases: 15. CDR3 bases: TGTGCCATCAGTGGAGGGGGTAGCGGGAGTCCGAGACACCAAGAGACCCAGTACTTC. Protein: CAISGGGSGSPRHQETQYF.

The chain has TRBV2 and TRBJ1-6; 7 bases are shared with TRBD1. Germline values: CDR1 SNHLY, CDR2 FYNNEI. This CDR3 region has 17 residues. The V segment lost 6 bases and the J segment 7 bases; nucleotides outside the gene matches: 15. The CDR3 nucleotides are TGTGCCAGCAGCCCTACACTATCCGGGACAGCCAATTCACCCCTCCACTTT. It translates to CASSPTLSGTANSPLHF.

This clone was seen just once. This chain links TRBV5-1 with TRBJ2-3; D uncertain. The V gene lost 0 bases and the J gene lost 2 bases, with 10 bases spanning the gap. CDR3 length equals 15 residues. From germline, CDR1 is SGHRS and CDR2 YFSETQ. CDR3 region: CASSLDRPSTDTQYF. For the CDR3, the DNA is TGCGCCAGCAGCTTGGACAGACCCTCCACAGATACGCAGTATTTT. The entire variable domain, with the rest obtained from reference TRBV5-1 and TRBJ2-3, is as follows: KAGVTQTPRYLIKTRGQQVTLSCSPISGHRSVSWYQQTPGQGLQFLFEYFSETQRNKGNFPGRFSGRQFSNSRSEMNVSTLELGDSALYLCASSLDRPSTDTQYFGPGTRLTVL.

The chain links TRBV4-1 to TRBJ2-7; D gene uncertain. The CDR3 covers 15 residues. Looked up from germline, CDR1 is MGHRA and CDR2 is YSYEKL. Trimming removed 2 bases from V and 3 bases from J, with 14 bases in between. The CDR3 region has the DNA TGCGCCAGCAGCCAACCCTCGAGAGGCCTCTACGAGCAGTACTTC. Translation gives CASSQPSRGLYEQYF.

V is TRBV28 and J is TRBJ1-2; tentative D call: TRBD1 (5 bases). Trimming cost V 5 bases and J 8 bases, with 15 bases left between them. CDR3 size: 13 residues. Germline CDR1 reads MDHEN; CDR2 reads SYDVKM. CDR3 residues: CASSGTPGYGYTF. Written as DNA, the CDR3 is TGTGCCAGCAGTGGGACTCCAGGGTACGGCTACACCTTC.

V gene TRBV13 combines with J gene TRBJ2-7, with a possible D match to TRBD1 (5 bases). This CDR3 comprises 15 residues. The V gene lost 5 bases and the J gene lost 3 bases, with 17 bases spanning the gap. Per the germline V gene, CDR1 is PRHDT and CDR2 is FYEKMQ (reference sequence). CDR3 protein: CASSPWGRRYYEQYF. In DNA form, the CDR3 reads TGTGCCAGCAGCCCGTGGGGCCGGCGATACTACGAGCAGTACTTC.

This clone was seen a few times. The chain has TRBV2 and TRBJ1-5; the match to TRBD1 covers 7 bases. Germline-derived CDR1 and CDR2 are SNHLY and FYNNEI. Germline trimming cut 6 bases from V and 6 bases from J; bases unmatched to any gene: 11. CDR3 size: 15 residues. The CDR3 sequence: CASSGGGTGVQPQHF. DNA for the CDR3: TGTGCCAGCAGCGGGGGGGGAACAGGGGTTCAGCCCCAGCATTTT.

The rearrangement uses TRBV19 and TRBJ2-1; TRBD2 matches at 11 bases. This CDR3 has 21 residues. The J segment lost 0 bases and the V segment lost 0 bases, leaving 13 bases of the junction unmatched. Germline V gene data show CDR1 as LNHDA and CDR2 as SQIVND (reference sequence). The CDR3 DNA reads TGTGCCAGTAGTATAGATCAGTGGGTTAGCGGGAGGGTGAGCTCCTACAATGAGCAGTTCTTC. Translated, it gives CASSIDQWVSGRVSSYNEQFF.

This clone came up a few times. The genes are TRBV23-1 and TRBJ2-6; 7 nucleotides agree with TRBD1. TRBV23-1 qualifies as an ORF whose function is uncertain. The junction had 7 bases not matched to a gene; V was cut back by 3 bases and J by 5 bases. CDR3 length equals 16 residues. CDR3 sequence reads: CASSHPTGRRANVLTF. The CDR3 coding sequence is TGCGCCAGCAGTCATCCGACAGGGCGGCGGGCCAACGTCCTGACTTTC.

The rearrangement uses TRBV25-1 and TRBJ2-3; TRBD2 is a possible D gene (5 bases). The CDR3 sequence is 17 residues long. V was clipped by 0 bases and J by 3 bases, with 16 bases between them. Germline V gives CDR1 MGHDK, CDR2 SYGVNS. CDR3 nucleotides: TGTGCCAGCAGTGAATATGTCTCTTGGGGAGAAACAGATACGCAGTATTTT. Protein sequence: CASSEYVSWGETDTQYF. The variable domain in full, completed from reference TRBV25-1 and TRBJ2-3, reads EADIYQTPRYLVIGTGKKITLECSQTMGHDKMYWYQQDPGMELHLIHYSYGVNSTEKGDLSSESTVSRIRTEHFPLTLESARPSHTSQYLCASSEYVSWGETDTQYFGPGTRLTVL.

This chain connects TRBV5-1 to TRBJ1-2; the D is unclear. Per the germline V gene, CDR1 is SGHRS and CDR2 is YFSETQ. The CDR3 consists of 17 residues. The V end was cut by 2 bases, the J end by 4 bases, with 21 bases between. CDR3 protein: CASSLTTGLSRIYGYTF. CDR3 coding DNA: TGCGCCAGCAGCTTAACAACCGGACTCTCCAGGATCTATGGCTACACCTTC.

This clone came up a few times. The chain couples TRBV2 to TRBJ2-5; D ambiguous. Near its end, the DNA agrees better with TRBJ2-7, so the J call may be wrong. In germline, CDR1 is SNHLY, CDR2 FYNNEI. The CDR3 totals 15 residues. CDR3: CASSVPGRTDYEQYF. The CDR3 DNA reads TGTGCCAGCAGTGTTCCCGGACGAACCGACTACGAGCAGTACTTC.

This clone was seen a few times. The chain links TRBV6-6 to TRBJ2-1; D is possibly TRBD2 (7 bases). This CDR3 has 16 residues. Trimming removed 5 bases from V and 7 bases from J, with 21 bases in between. CDR1 and CDR2 (germline): MNHNY, SVGAGI (reference sequence). The CDR3 coding sequence is TGTGCCAGCAGTAGGACCCATAGCAAGGGGGGGAATGAGCAGTTCTTC. Amino acid sequence: CASSRTHSKGGNEQFF.